One TCR beta chain is described in this entry. This specimen comes from a study of blood T cell repertoires in COVID-19. Study-wide context: PBMCs, B-cell-depleted T cells, or T cells were the source of the cDNA or gDNA that made up the material.

V was clipped by 2 bases and J by 4 bases, with 13 bases between them. The CDR3 has 15 amino acids. CDR1 is MNHNY, CDR2 SVGAGI, per germline (reference sequence). Original analysis: Estimation of nucleated cell counts relied on the amplification of reference gene primers. Sequenced by immunoSEQ multiplex PCR; TCRdb stores in-frame clones only, minus some. Clonal size and the V and J genes are those of that table, whereas D and trimming came from the DNA. The sample has some 130,000 clones; around 81% are singletons. The chain joins TRBV6-6 to TRBJ2-3; maybe TRBD1 (6 bases). Sequenced sample: peripheral blood. This TCR was recovered from a human donor in a cohort sampled during active COVID-19. CDR3 amino acids: CASSYTTSGADTQYF. The CDR3 DNA sequence: TGTGCCAGCAGTTACACTACCTCAGGGGCAGATACGCAGTATTTT.